This T cell receptor beta chain was sequenced in a study of Ad26.COV2.S vaccination and SARS-CoV-2 variants. Libraries were prepared by immunoSEQ multiplex PCR; TCRdb keeps only in-frame clonotypes and omits some of them. The table records some 480,000 clones, roughly 89% of them present only once. Indicated treatment: about 20 received Ad26.COV2.S at low or high dose, single or two shots; 5 received placebo; per-sample allocation not given. Specimen acquisition occurred on day 63 following the initial vaccine or placebo injection. In Boston, the donor was an adult between 18-55 years of age. Per the germline V gene, CDR1 is SGHRS and CDR2 is YFSETQ. The CDR3 covers 15 residues. Trimming took 6 bases from V and 2 from J; bases not matched to a gene: 7. Study-level findings and limits: Reported findings describe substantial breadth in spike-specific CD8+ and CD4+ T cell responses following vaccination. Similar non-spike TCR breadth was observed in recipients of vaccine and of placebo.

About this clone: Its antigen is undetermined.

The source material was peripheral blood, sampled in a trial of Ad26.COV2.S vaccine versus placebo. This clonotype was obtained from a person between 18 and 65 years old who received the Ad26.COV2.S COVID-19 vaccine or a placebo. The rearrangement links TRBV5-1 to TRBJ2-5; the match to TRBD1 covers 10 bases. The CDR3 protein is CASIFGTGAQETQYF. DNA for the CDR3: TGCGCCAGCATTTTTGGGACAGGGGCACAAGAGACCCAGTACTTC.